These T cell receptor beta chains were read from a single sample in a study of blood T cell repertoires in COVID-19. Clones were read by immunoSEQ multiplex PCR, and TCRdb kept only the in-frame ones, dropping some. The data show 110,000 or so clones, 90% seen once. The sequenced sample consisted of peripheral blood. All receptors derive from a woman in her fifties or sixties with acute or convalescent COVID-19. CDR3s include the opening cysteine and the closing phenylalanine or tryptophan. A D gene is named only where the DNA matches it firmly. The size of a clone is reported for some rows only, either as once, few or many, or as a class for expanded clones.

TRBV2	NA	NA	TRBJ1-4	CASRTAQNEKLFF	TGTGCCAGCAGGACAGCCCAGAATGAAAAACTGTTTTTT
TRBV28	NA	NA	TRBJ1-1	CASSLWTVNTEAFF	TGTGCCAGCAGTTTATGGACAGTGAACACTGAAGCTTTCTTT
TRBV19	NA	few	TRBJ2-5	CASSINRQETQYF	TGTGCCAGTAGTATCAACAGGCAAGAGACCCAGTACTTC
TRBV18	NA	NA	TRBJ1-6	CASSPDIESPLHF	TGTGCCAGCTCCCCGGACATTGAATCACCCCTCCACTTT
TRBV27	NA	few	TRBJ2-2	CASSLSIAKVRTGELFF	TGTGCCAGCAGTTTATCGATAGCAAAGGTTAGGACCGGGGAGCTGTTTTTT
TRBV29-1	NA	NA	TRBJ2-3	CSVAYRVIPDTQYF	TGCAGCGTTGCCTACAGGGTGATCCCCGATACGCAGTATTTT
TRBV4-2	TRBD2	NA	TRBJ2-1	CAGDYRGGDGEQFF	TGTGCCGGCGACTACCGGGGGGGCGATGGTGAGCAGTTCTTC
TRBV7-6	NA	NA	TRBJ1-1	CASSLEGHQNTEAFF	TGTGCCAGCAGCTTAGAGGGGCACCAGAACACTGAAGCTTTCTTT
TRBV28	NA	NA	TRBJ1-4	CASSLTKKLFF	TGTGCCAGCAGTCTGACAAAAAAACTGTTTTTT
TRBV28	NA	NA	TRBJ1-5	CASSSAQGFSGNQPQHF	TGTGCCAGCAGTTCGGCACAGGGTTTTTCGGGGAATCAGCCCCAGCATTTT
TRBV7-2	NA	NA	TRBJ1-1	CASSPQGLTLSEAFF	TGTGCCAGCAGCCCCCAGGGACTAACACTGTCTGAAGCTTTCTTT
TRBV9	NA	NA	TRBJ1-2	CASSVAESNYGYTF	TGTGCCAGCAGCGTAGCTGAGAGTAACTATGGCTACACCTTC
TRBV9	TRBD2	NA	TRBJ2-7	CASSVERGDFGEQYF	TGTGCCAGCAGCGTTGAGCGGGGGGACTTTGGGGAGCAGTACTTC
TRBV7-2	TRBD2	NA	TRBJ2-6	CASSLAGGLAGASGANVLTF	TGTGCCAGCAGCTTAGCGGGGGGACTAGCGGGAGCCTCTGGGGCCAACGTCCTGACTTTC
TRBV29-1	NA	NA	TRBJ1-4	CSVEFGQQTQKLFF	TGCAGCGTTGAATTCGGACAGCAAACCCAAAAACTGTTTTTT
TRBV28	NA	once	TRBJ1-1	CASEGSHTEAFF	TGTGCCAGCGAGGGTTCACACACTGAAGCTTTCTTT
TRBV3-1/TRBV3-2	TRBD2	NA	TRBJ2-3	CASSQETGGYTDTQYF	TGTGCCAGCAGCCAAGAGACGGGAGGTTACACAGATACGCAGTATTTT
TRBV5-1	NA	NA	TRBJ1-1	CASSLESGLRGTEAFF	TGCGCCAGCAGCTTAGAATCAGGGTTAAGAGGCACTGAAGCTTTCTTT
TRBV7-9	TRBD1	NA	TRBJ2-2	CASSSRQGNTGELFF	TGTGCCAGCAGCTCGAGACAGGGAAACACCGGGGAGCTGTTTTTT
TRBV12-5	NA	NA	TRBJ1-5	CASGHAGQPQHF	TGTGCTAGTGGCCACGCGGGGCAGCCCCAGCATTTT
TRBV4-2	NA	NA	TRBJ2-7	CASSQGSGQTYEQYF	TGTGCCAGCAGCCAAGGGTCTGGACAGACCTACGAGCAGTACTTC
TRBV4-2	NA	NA	TRBJ1-2	CASSQEGAYYGYTF	TGTGCCAGCAGCCAAGAAGGGGCCTACTATGGCTACACCTTC
TRBV5-4	NA	NA	TRBJ2-1	CASSHLGQIGAEHEQFF	TGTGCCAGCAGCCACCTTGGACAGATCGGAGCGGAGCATGAGCAGTTCTTC
TRBV6-6	TRBD2	few	TRBJ2-7	CASSPPPYLGTSGGLGYEQYF	TGTGCCAGCAGCCCCCCGCCTTACCTAGGGACTAGCGGGGGTCTAGGGTACGAGCAGTACTTC
TRBV20-1	NA	NA	TRBJ2-7	CSASVGLRTSYEQYF	TGCAGTGCTAGTGTGGGACTGCGAACCTCCTACGAGCAGTACTTC
TRBV4-2	NA	NA	TRBJ1-4	CASSQDRQGTNEKLFF	TGTGCCAGCAGCCAAGATAGGCAGGGTACTAATGAAAAACTGTTTTTT
TRBV18	TRBD1	once	TRBJ2-5	CASSPTGVEETQYF	TGTGCCAGCTCACCGACAGGGGTCGAAGAGACCCAGTACTTC
TRBV9	TRBD2	NA	TRBJ2-2	CASSPAAGGLGNTGELFF	TGTGCCAGCAGCCCCGCGGCGGGAGGGCTCGGGAACACCGGGGAGCTGTTTTTT
TRBV2	NA	NA	TRBJ1-1	CASSGTTDDLNTEAFF	TGTGCCAGCAGTGGGACGACAGATGACTTGAACACTGAAGCTTTCTTT
TRBV23-1	TRBD1	NA	TRBJ2-7	CASSYDGQGVSYEQYF	TGCGCCAGCAGCTATGATGGACAGGGGGTATCCTACGAGCAGTACTTC
TRBV6-5	NA	once	TRBJ2-7	CASRKQGYEQYF	TGTGCCAGCAGAAAACAGGGCTACGAGCAGTACTTC
TRBV7-2	TRBD1	NA	TRBJ1-2	CASSEAGTVYYGYTF	TGTGCCAGCAGCGAGGCCGGGACAGTCTACTATGGCTACACCTTC
TRBV6-2/TRBV6-3	NA	NA	TRBJ1-1	CASSYSGGYMDTEAFF	TGTGCCAGCAGTTACTCTGGAGGCTACATGGACACTGAAGCTTTCTTT
TRBV5-4	TRBD1	NA	TRBJ2-7	CASSSRETGGYEQYF	TGTGCCAGCAGCTCCAGAGAGACAGGGGGCTACGAGCAGTACTTC
TRBV6-5	NA	NA	TRBJ1-5	CATREHSNQPQHF	TGTGCCACCCGGGAGCATAGCAATCAGCCCCAGCATTTT
TRBV12-3/TRBV12-4	NA	NA	TRBJ2-5	CASSFLQETQYF	TGTGCCAGCAGTTTTCTCCAAGAGACCCAGTACTTC
TRBV9	NA	NA	TRBJ2-1	CASSVGGGTYNEQFF	TGTGCCAGCAGTGTAGGGGGGGGAACCTACAATGAGCAGTTCTTC
TRBV19	TRBD1	once	TRBJ1-4	CASNRQGDINEKLFF	TGTGCCAGTAATCGGCAGGGGGATATTAATGAAAAACTGTTTTTT
TRBV9	NA	NA	TRBJ2-3	CASSAQVSTDTQYF	TGTGCCAGCAGCGCACAGGTTAGCACAGATACGCAGTATTTT
TRBV7-3	TRBD1	NA	TRBJ1-6	CASSMTGDGNSPLHF	TGTGCCAGCAGCATGACAGGGGATGGAAATTCACCCCTCCACTTT
TRBV10-3	NA	NA	TRBJ1-2	CAISGRTTTYGYTF	TGTGCCATCAGCGGACGGACTACTACTTATGGCTACACCTTC
TRBV2	TRBD2	NA	TRBJ2-1	CASSWTSGRIIYRNEQFF	TGTGCCAGCAGTTGGACTAGCGGGAGAATAATTTATCGCAATGAGCAGTTCTTC
TRBV10-3	TRBD1	NA	TRBJ1-5	CAISDSQGSNQPQHF	TGTGCCATCAGTGACTCACAGGGGAGCAATCAGCCCCAGCATTTT
TRBV7-6	NA	NA	TRBJ2-1	CASSLNVETDNEQFF	TGTGCCAGCAGCTTAAACGTCGAGACAGACAATGAGCAGTTCTTC
TRBV11-2	NA	NA	TRBJ1-2	CASSLDGVRGYGYTF	TGTGCCAGCAGCTTAGACGGTGTTCGGGGCTATGGCTACACCTTC
TRBV5-6	NA	NA	TRBJ1-1	CASSLEPPLTRLTTEAFF	TGTGCCAGCAGCTTGGAACCGCCTCTGACTAGATTGACAACTGAAGCTTTCTTT
TRBV1	NA	once	TRBJ2-7	CTSSQRLAGDHRASYEQYF	TGCACCAGCAGCCAACGACTAGCGGGAGATCATCGGGCCTCCTACGAGCAGTACTTC
TRBV7-3	NA	once	TRBJ2-3	CASSFGGSTDTQYF	TGTGCCAGCAGCTTTGGCGGGAGCACAGATACGCAGTATTTT
TRBV27	TRBD1	NA	TRBJ2-3	CATPPRGRPTDTQYF	TGTGCCACCCCCCCCAGGGGGCGCCCCACAGATACGCAGTATTTT
TRBV5-6	NA	NA	TRBJ1-1	CASSLDSRDTEAFF	TGTGCCAGCAGCTTGGACTCACGGGACACTGAAGCTTTCTTT
TRBV6-2/TRBV6-3	NA	NA	TRBJ2-1	CASSYLTEAGTDNEQFF	TGTGCCAGCAGTTACTTGACTGAAGCGGGCACTGACAATGAGCAGTTCTTC
TRBV4-1	TRBD1	NA	TRBJ1-5	CASSQDRAYDDQPQHF	TGCGCCAGCAGCCAGGACAGGGCTTACGACGATCAGCCCCAGCATTTT
TRBV13	NA	NA	TRBJ2-5	CASRKGPEQGTQYF	TGTGCCAGCAGAAAGGGGCCGGAGCAAGGGACCCAGTACTTC
TRBV9	NA	NA	TRBJ1-1	CASSVSGVEEAFF	TGTGCCAGCAGCGTAAGCGGGGTGGAAGAAGCTTTCTTT
TRBV24-1	NA	NA	TRBJ2-1	CATSDWGGAFNNEQFF	TGTGCCACCAGTGATTGGGGGGGGGCGTTCAACAATGAGCAGTTCTTC
TRBV28	NA	NA	TRBJ2-7	CASSTGLYSYEQYF	TGTGCCAGCAGCACGGGACTCTACTCCTACGAGCAGTACTTC
TRBV4-1	TRBD1	NA	TRBJ2-5	CASSLGQGLQETQYF	TGCGCCAGCAGCCTTGGACAGGGCCTCCAAGAGACCCAGTACTTC
TRBV4-3	NA	NA	TRBJ2-2	CASSQEWQGELFF	TGCGCCAGCAGCCAAGAGTGGCAGGGGGAGCTGTTTTTT
TRBV7-9	NA	once	TRBJ2-1	CASSLALDWPFYNEQFF	TGTGCCAGCAGCTTAGCTCTTGACTGGCCATTCTACAATGAGCAGTTCTTC